The table lists the clone carrying this T cell receptor (beta chain) with a few counts. Its antigen is unidentified. Compared with germline, one end of the junction differs, possibly owing to a read error. All of the isolated RNA was reverse transcribed, so expressed TCRB transcripts were sequenced. Measured with immunoSEQ multiplex PCR; TCRdb has only the in-frame clones, and not every one. The sample contains about 660,000 clones, around 15% of which appear only once. The CDR3 sequence is 13 residues long. Germline CDR1 and CDR2: SGHAT and FQNNGV. This record belongs to a study of beta chain features in type 1 diabetes. Study-wide findings and caveats: Lower insertion and higher deletion counts appeared at VDJ junctions in type 1 diabetes patients. Researchers cautioned that cDNA sequencing could over-represent cells with high TCR expression. Shortening that was moderate but significant affected the TCRB CDR3s of Type 1 diabetes patients in all four CD4+ subsets.

Material for sequencing was naive CD4+ T cells from blood. This receptor was taken from a man in his late teens or twenties with type 1 diabetes. The chain employs TRBV11-2 and TRBJ2-3; D is possibly TRBD1 (5 bases). The CDR3 loop reads CASSPIKRRDKNF. The CDR3 DNA sequence: TGTGCCAGCAGTCCCATCAAGCGCAGGGATAAGAATTTT.